A selection of T cell receptor beta chains follows, all from one sample in a study of shared clonotypes between healthy human individuals. The assay was immunoSEQ multiplex PCR, and TCRdb's table has in-frame clones only and misses some. The sample records a few million clones, around 90% being singletons. The sample taken for sequencing was naive CD4+ T cells sorted from blood. The receptors originated from a man aged 18 to 35 in good health. Both conserved end residues are part of each CDR3. Fields, in order: J gene, clone size, V gene, CDR3 protein. Some rows mark clone size as missing; the rest say once, few, many or name a class of expanded clone.

J: TRBJ2-3
size: NA
V: TRBV5-6
CDR3: CASSLLSKADTQYF

J: TRBJ2-7
size: NA
V: TRBV5-4
CDR3: CASSLAERDPPYEQYF

J: TRBJ1-3
size: NA
V: TRBV4-2
CDR3: CASSQESTGTYSGNTIYF

J: TRBJ2-2
size: NA
V: TRBV2
CDR3: CASSEARGFGELFF

J: TRBJ1-5
size: NA
V: TRBV2
CDR3: CASSDAQVYQPQHF

J: TRBJ2-1
size: NA
V: TRBV7-2
CDR3: CASSSRRASYNEQFF

J: TRBJ2-7
size: once
V: TRBV6-6
CDR3: CASSYITYEQYF

J: TRBJ2-5
size: NA
V: TRBV10-3
CDR3: CAISETSGRGLRETQYF

J: TRBJ2-7
size: NA
V: TRBV10-2
CDR3: CASSELDEQYF

J: TRBJ1-6
size: few
V: TRBV4-1
CDR3: CASSQEKGSYNSPLHF

J: TRBJ1-1
size: NA
V: TRBV13
CDR3: CASSASGRSNTEAFF

J: TRBJ1-1
size: NA
V: TRBV29-1
CDR3: CSALSGGLNTEAFF

J: TRBJ2-3
size: NA
V: TRBV5-1
CDR3: CASSLARGLAGIDTQYF

J: TRBJ2-7
size: NA
V: TRBV19
CDR3: CAAGSSYEQYF